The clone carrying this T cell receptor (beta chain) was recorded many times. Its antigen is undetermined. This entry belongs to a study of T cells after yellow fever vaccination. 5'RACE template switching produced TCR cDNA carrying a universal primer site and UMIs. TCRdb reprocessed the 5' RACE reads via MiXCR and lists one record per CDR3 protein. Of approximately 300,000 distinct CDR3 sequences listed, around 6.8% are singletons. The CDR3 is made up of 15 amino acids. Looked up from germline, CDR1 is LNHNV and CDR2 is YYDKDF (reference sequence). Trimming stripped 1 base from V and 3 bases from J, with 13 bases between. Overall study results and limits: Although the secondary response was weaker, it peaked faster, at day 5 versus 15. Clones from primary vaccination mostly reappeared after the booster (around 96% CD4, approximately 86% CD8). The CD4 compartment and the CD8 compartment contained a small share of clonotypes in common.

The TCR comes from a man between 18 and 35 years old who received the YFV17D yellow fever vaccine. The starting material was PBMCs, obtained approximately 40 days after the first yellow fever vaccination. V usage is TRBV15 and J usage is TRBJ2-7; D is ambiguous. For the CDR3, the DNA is TGTGCCACCAGCAGAGTGCCAGGTATTTACTACGAGCAGTACTTC. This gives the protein CATSRVPGIYYEQYF.